This TCR beta chain was observed in a study of blood T cell repertoires in COVID-19. The wider study: Sample material is recorded as cDNA or gDNA derived from T cells, B-cell-depleted T cells, or PBMCs.

In the study's own analysis: Amplification of reference gene primers was used by the study to estimate nucleated cell counts. Method: immunoSEQ multiplex PCR; TCRdb's copy keeps in-frame clones and lacks some. Clonal size and the V and J genes are those of that table, whereas D and trimming came from the DNA. The sample shows about 99,000 clones, 70% to 80% of them seen only once. The sample comprised peripheral blood. This TCR derives from a woman aged 80 or over with active or convalescent COVID-19.

CDR3 nucleotide sequence: TGTGCCAGCAGACAAGCCGGGACTGCTATCTACAATGAGCAGTTCTTC. It yields the protein CASRQAGTAIYNEQFF. V is TRBV27 and J is TRBJ2-1; D perhaps matches TRBD2 (6 bases). The CDR3 runs to 16 residues. Germline V gene lookup returns CDR1 MNHEY and CDR2 SMNVEV (reference sequence). V lost 6 bases, J lost 3 bases, and 18 bases lay in between.